A selection of T cell receptor beta chains follows, all from one sample in a study of somatic mutations in cytotoxic T cells in rheumatoid arthritis. Profiled with immunoSEQ multiplex PCR; TCRdb holds only in-frame clones, not every one. The sample has under 20,000 clones, 85% seen once. The specimen was CD8+ T cells sorted from blood. The source of these receptors is a woman aged 40-49 years with rheumatoid arthritis. Each CDR3 is given with its conserved first and last residue.

TRBJ2-1 TRBV19 CASSIPSGGFDEQFF
TRBJ2-5 TRBV7-6 CASSYNPGSGAETQYF
TRBJ1-4 TRBV2 CASSFPGVEDEKLFF
TRBJ1-1 TRBV5-1 CASSAPLDTGDHTEAFF
TRBJ2-1 TRBV7-2 CASSLTGLEQFF
TRBJ1-1 TRBV6-5 CASSIRENTEAFF
TRBJ1-6 TRBV9 CASSVGRGGSPLHF
TRBJ2-7 TRBV28 CASSSPGGGVTYEQYF
TRBJ2-3 TRBV4-2 CASSQDEGTGATDTQYF
TRBJ2-3 TRBV18 CASSLSQGSRTDTQYF
TRBJ2-7 TRBV19 CASADRVRYEQYF
TRBJ2-7 TRBV7-9 CASSFVLYEQYF
TRBJ2-1 TRBV6-6 CASSYSATEPNEQFF
TRBJ2-1 TRBV19 CASSSLAGYNEQFF
. TRBV6-1 CASSRAGPSYEQYF
TRBJ2-1 TRBV11-1 CASSEGVTNYNEQFF
TRBJ2-2 TRBV2 CATPLTGNRDGELFF
TRBJ2-7 TRBV13 CASGFRGSSYEQYF
TRBJ2-1 TRBV5-4 CASSLSNNEQFF
TRBJ1-2 TRBV14 CASSPRTPGHLYTF
TRBJ2-3 TRBV5-6 CASSGWVPTDTQYF
TRBJ2-3 TRBV11-3 CASSSLGGGGTDTQYF
TRBJ2-7 TRBV7-3 CASSLTGTGFYEQYF
TRBJ2-1 TRBV6-6 CASTNSYNEQFF
TRBJ2-7 TRBV4-1 CASSHDTGTGYEQYF
TRBJ2-7 TRBV19 CASSIGGTGIAEQYF
TRBJ2-1 TRBV7-9 CASSLWLGGDNEQFF
TRBJ1-4 TRBV27 CASSYGTGGVELFF
TRBJ1-4 TRBV4-1 CASSQRGARAEVTTNEKLFF
TRBJ1-1 TRBV5-1 CASSSQDMNTEAFF
TRBJ2-7 TRBV4-1 CASSQGVAGWEQYF
. TRBV6-1 CASSESAGGPDEQYF
TRBJ2-1 TRBV7-3 CASSPNGRGGNEQFF
TRBJ1-3 TRBV25-1 CASTGGSGNTIYF
TRBJ2-1 TRBV7-3 CASSLTGLHEQFF
TRBJ2-5 TRBV11-2 CASSLVGGQHQETQYF
TRBJ1-5 TRBV7-8 CASSLGTDSNQPQHF
TRBJ1-2 TRBV23-1 CASSPWTDRNPFYGYTF
TRBJ2-2 TRBV6-5 CASSYLRTATGELFF
TRBJ1-2 TRBV4-2 CASCQETGYGYTF